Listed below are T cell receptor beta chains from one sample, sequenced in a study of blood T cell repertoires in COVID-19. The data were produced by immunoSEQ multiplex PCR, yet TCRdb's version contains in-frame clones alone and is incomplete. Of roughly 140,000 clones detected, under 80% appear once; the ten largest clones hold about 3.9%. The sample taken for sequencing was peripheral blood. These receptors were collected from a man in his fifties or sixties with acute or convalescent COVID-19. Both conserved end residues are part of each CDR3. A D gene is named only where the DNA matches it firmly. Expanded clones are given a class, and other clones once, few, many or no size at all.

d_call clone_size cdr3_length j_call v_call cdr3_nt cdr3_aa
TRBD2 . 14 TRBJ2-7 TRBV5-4 TGTGCCAGCAGCCGCGGACTAGACTCCTACGAGCAGTACTTC CASSRGLDSYEQYF
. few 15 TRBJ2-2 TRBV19 TGTGCCAGTAGTATAACCAGGGTGAAAACCGGGGAGCTGTTTTTT CASSITRVKTGELFF
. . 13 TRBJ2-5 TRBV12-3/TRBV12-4 TGTGCCAGCAGTTTAACTAGCCAAGAGACCCAGTACTTC CASSLTSQETQYF
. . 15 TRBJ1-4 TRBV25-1 TGTGCCAGCAGTGATGAGGGCAGGGGCGGTGAAAAACTGTTTTTT CASSDEGRGGEKLFF
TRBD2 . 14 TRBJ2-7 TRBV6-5 TGTGCCAGCAGTTACTCGGGGGGGTCCTACGAGCAGTACTTC CASSYSGGSYEQYF
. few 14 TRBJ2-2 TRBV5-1 TGCGCCAGCAGCCGGGACTCGAACACCGGGGAGCTGTTTTTT CASSRDSNTGELFF
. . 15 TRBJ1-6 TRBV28 TGTGCCAGCAGTTCGATCTTGAGAGGGGGATCACCCCTCCACTTT CASSSILRGGSPLHF
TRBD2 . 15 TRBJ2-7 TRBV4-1 TGCGCCAGCAGCCCCACAGCGGGAGGGCCTGTCGAGCAGTACTTC CASSPTAGGPVEQYF
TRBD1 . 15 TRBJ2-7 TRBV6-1 TGTGCCAGCAGTGAAAGCGGGACAGGGGGCGGTCGGCAGTACTTC CASSESGTGGGRQYF
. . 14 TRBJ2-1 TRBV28 TGTGCCAGCAAGGTCACAACAGGGTTTAGTGAGCAGTTCTTC CASKVTTGFSEQFF
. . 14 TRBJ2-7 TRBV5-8 TGTGCCAGCTGTCCTGGGGACATTACCTACGAGCAGTACTTC CASCPGDITYEQYF
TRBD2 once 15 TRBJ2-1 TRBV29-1 TGCAGCGTGGACACACGCGGGAGGGTAGGTGATGAGCAGTTCTTC CSVDTRGRVGDEQFF
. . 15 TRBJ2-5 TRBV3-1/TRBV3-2 TGTGCCAGCAGCCAAGATGGAGGACAGTGGGGGACCCAGTACTTC CASSQDGGQWGTQYF
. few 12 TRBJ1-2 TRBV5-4 TGTGCCAGCAGTTCTGGACAGTATGGCTACACCTTC CASSSGQYGYTF
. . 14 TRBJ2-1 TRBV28 TGTGCCAGCAGTTTATCCCGCAGGGGCCATGAGCAGTTCTTC CASSLSRRGHEQFF
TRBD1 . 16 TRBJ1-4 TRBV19 TGTGCCAGTAGTGCCCTCACAGGGGGGATATTCGAAAAACTGTTTTTT CASSALTGGIFEKLFF
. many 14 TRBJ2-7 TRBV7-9 TGTGCCAGCAGCGGGCAGGAAGGCCACTACGAGCAGTACTTC CASSGQEGHYEQYF
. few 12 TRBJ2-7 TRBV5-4 TGTGCCAGCAGCTCCAACCGGGACACTGCGTACTTC CASSSNRDTAYF
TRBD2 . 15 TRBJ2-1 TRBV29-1 TGCAGCGTCCGCAGACTAGCGGGAAACTACAATGAGCAGTTCTTC CSVRRLAGNYNEQFF
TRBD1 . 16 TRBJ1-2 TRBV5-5 TGTGCCAGCAGCCCCGGACAGGGGGCGCAGGATAGGGGCTACACCTTC CASSPGQGAQDRGYTF
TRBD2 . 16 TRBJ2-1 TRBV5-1 TGCGCCAGCAGCGCGCCGGGACTAGCGGGAGTCAATGAGCAGTTCTTC CASSAPGLAGVNEQFF
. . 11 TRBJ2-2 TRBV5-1 TGCGCCAGCAGCCTCGCCGGGGAGCTGTTTTTT CASSLAGELFF
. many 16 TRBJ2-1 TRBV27 TGTGCCAGCCCCTCCCCCGGGGAAGGGCCCTACAATGAGCAGTTCTTC CASPSPGEGPYNEQFF
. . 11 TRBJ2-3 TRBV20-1 TGCAGTGCTAGAGCAGCAGATACGCAGTATTTT CSARAADTQYF
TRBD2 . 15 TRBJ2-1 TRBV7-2 TGTGCCAGCAGCGGAGCGGGGAGCTCCTACAATGAGCAGTTCTTC CASSGAGSSYNEQFF
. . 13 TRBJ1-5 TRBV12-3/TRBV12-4 TGTGCCAGCAGACTCGGGACACATCAGCCCCAGCATTTT CASRLGTHQPQHF
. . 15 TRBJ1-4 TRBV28 TGTGCCAGCAGTTTATCCCCTGGCAGGGGATTGGGACTGTTTTTT CASSLSPGRGLGLFF
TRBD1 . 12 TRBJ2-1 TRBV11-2 TGTGCCAGCAGTTTCTCAGGGGGCCAGCAGTTCTTC CASSFSGGQQFF
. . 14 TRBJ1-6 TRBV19 TGTGCCAGTAGCAGACAGCAATATAATTCACCCCTCCACTTT CASSRQQYNSPLHF
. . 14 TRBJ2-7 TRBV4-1 TGCGCCAGCAGCCAGGACACCCGTTTTTACGAGCAGTACTTC CASSQDTRFYEQYF
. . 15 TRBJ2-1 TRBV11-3 TGTGCCAGCAGCGAACAGGGATTGCCCTACAATGAGCAGTTCTTC CASSEQGLPYNEQFF
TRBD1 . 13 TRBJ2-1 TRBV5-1 TGCGCCAGCAGCGTGGACAGGCCAACCGAGCAGTTCTTC CASSVDRPTEQFF
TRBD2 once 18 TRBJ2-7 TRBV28 TGTGCCAGCAGTTCCCCTAGCGGGAGGGCCGTAGAATCCTACGAGCAGTACTTC CASSSPSGRAVESYEQYF
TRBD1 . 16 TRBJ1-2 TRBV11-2 TGTGCCAGCAGCGCAAGAACAGGGGGCACGAACTATGGCTACACCTTC CASSARTGGTNYGYTF
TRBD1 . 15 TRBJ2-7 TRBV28 TGTGCCAGCAGTCCCTGGACAGGGTCCTCCTACGAGCAGTACTTC CASSPWTGSSYEQYF
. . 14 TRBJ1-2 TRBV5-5 TGTGCCAGCAGCTTGGGCAGGGGAAACGGAGGCTACACCTTC CASSLGRGNGGYTF